These T cell receptor beta chains were read from a single sample in a study of blood T cells in healthy people across ages. TCRdb recomputed calls from the 5' RACE reads with MiXCR, one row per CDR3 protein. The table has roughly 730,000 distinct CDR3 sequences, 56% seen once; the top ten hold roughly 25%. Sequenced material: blood. Source of these receptors: a man in his forties in good health. CDR3s include the opening cysteine and the closing phenylalanine or tryptophan. Each record gives: clone size, J gene, D gene, V gene, CDR3 DNA, CDR3 protein. D genes are given only for firm matches. Size is omitted from some rows. Given values are once, few, many or a class for expanded clones.

clone_size: -; j_call: TRBJ2-4; d_call: -; v_call: TRBV28; cdr3_nt: TGTGCCAGCAACAGAGGGGGAAACATTCAGTACTTC; cdr3_aa: CASNRGGNIQYF
clone_size: -; j_call: TRBJ1-4; d_call: -; v_call: TRBV29-1; cdr3_nt: TGCAGCGCGAGACTCCAGGCTTCTAATGAAAAACTGTTTTTT; cdr3_aa: CSARLQASNEKLFF
clone_size: few; j_call: TRBJ2-1; d_call: TRBD2; v_call: TRBV29-1; cdr3_nt: TGCAGCGTAGGCCTAGGCGGGAGTTCCTACAATGAGCAGTTCTTC; cdr3_aa: CSVGLGGSSYNEQFF
clone_size: -; j_call: TRBJ2-7; d_call: -; v_call: TRBV6-1; cdr3_nt: TGTGCCGCCAAGCAGGGAGGACAGGCCAACGAGCAGTACTTC; cdr3_aa: CAAKQGGQANEQYF
clone_size: -; j_call: TRBJ2-7; d_call: -; v_call: TRBV7-9; cdr3_nt: TGTGCCAGCGTCTCGTGGGATACAAGCTCCTACAATGAGCAGTACTTC; cdr3_aa: CASVSWDTSSYNEQYF
clone_size: -; j_call: TRBJ2-7; d_call: TRBD2; v_call: TRBV7-2; cdr3_nt: TGTGCCAGCAGCTTATTAACCTTTCGGGGGGACCAGCAGTACTTC; cdr3_aa: CASSLLTFRGDQQYF
clone_size: few; j_call: TRBJ2-3; d_call: TRBD2; v_call: TRBV2; cdr3_nt: TGTGCCAGCAGTTTCGGGGGGGCCATTCTTGACACAGATACGCAGTATTTT; cdr3_aa: CASSFGGAILDTDTQYF
clone_size: -; j_call: TRBJ2-1; d_call: -; v_call: TRBV7-2; cdr3_nt: TGTGCCAGCAGCTTAGTCGGGGGCGATGAGCAGTTCTTC; cdr3_aa: CASSLVGGDEQFF
clone_size: many; j_call: TRBJ2-7; d_call: -; v_call: TRBV28; cdr3_nt: TGTGCCAGCAGTCGGAGGGGGTCCTACGAGCAGTACTTC; cdr3_aa: CASSRRGSYEQYF
clone_size: -; j_call: TRBJ2-6; d_call: -; v_call: TRBV30; cdr3_nt: TGTGCCTGGAGCCCCGGGACAAGGCCCGGGGCCAACGTCCTGACTTTC; cdr3_aa: CAWSPGTRPGANVLTF
clone_size: few; j_call: TRBJ2-2; d_call: -; v_call: TRBV29-1; cdr3_nt: TGCAGCGTTGGGGGCACCGTCGGGATAGCCGGGGAGCTGTTTTTT; cdr3_aa: CSVGGTVGIAGELFF
clone_size: few; j_call: TRBJ2-5; d_call: -; v_call: TRBV11-2; cdr3_nt: TGTGCCAGCAGTATGGACTGGTCCGGAGAGACCCAGTACTTC; cdr3_aa: CASSMDWSGETQYF
clone_size: once; j_call: TRBJ1-5; d_call: -; v_call: TRBV28; cdr3_nt: TGTGCCAGCAGCCCAAGCGGAGATCTTCAGCCCCAGCATTTT; cdr3_aa: CASSPSGDLQPQHF
clone_size: -; j_call: TRBJ2-4; d_call: -; v_call: TRBV7-3; cdr3_nt: TGTGCCAGCAGCGCCCCCAATGAGGATGAGCAGTACTTC; cdr3_aa: CASSAPNEDEQYF
clone_size: -; j_call: TRBJ2-7; d_call: TRBD2; v_call: TRBV27; cdr3_nt: TGTGCCAGCAGCTCTCTAGCGGGAGGGAAGGGCGAGCAGTACTTC; cdr3_aa: CASSSLAGGKGEQYF
clone_size: -; j_call: TRBJ2-7; d_call: -; v_call: TRBV15; cdr3_nt: TGTGCCACCAGCAGAGATCTCGGGGGTACGGCCTCCTACGAGCAGTACTTC; cdr3_aa: CATSRDLGGTASYEQYF
clone_size: -; j_call: TRBJ1-6; d_call: -; v_call: TRBV7-2; cdr3_nt: TGTGCCAGCAGCCAACTTCCAGGGGCCCCGTGGAGTTCACCCCTCCACTTT; cdr3_aa: CASSQLPGAPWSSPLHF
clone_size: few; j_call: TRBJ2-1; d_call: -; v_call: TRBV27; cdr3_nt: TGTGCCAGCAGTTTTGTTCTAGCCGGGGCTCGAGCCGAGCAGTTCTTC; cdr3_aa: CASSFVLAGARAEQFF
clone_size: -; j_call: TRBJ1-2; d_call: -; v_call: TRBV2; cdr3_nt: TGTGCCAGCAATACCCCGCAGGGGCAGGGCTACACCTTC; cdr3_aa: CASNTPQGQGYTF
clone_size: -; j_call: TRBJ2-2; d_call: -; v_call: TRBV29-1; cdr3_nt: TGCAGCGTTGAACTGGGGGGGCTCGGTCTAGCGGCAACCGGGGAGCTGTTTTTT; cdr3_aa: CSVELGGLGLAATGELFF
clone_size: -; j_call: TRBJ2-3; d_call: -; v_call: TRBV24-1; cdr3_nt: TGTGCCACCGGTGTCCCAGGGGGGGATACGCAGTATTTT; cdr3_aa: CATGVPGGDTQYF
clone_size: -; j_call: TRBJ2-1; d_call: TRBD2; v_call: TRBV20-1; cdr3_nt: TGCAGTGCTAGTGTAGCGGGTGGGCAGTTCTTC; cdr3_aa: CSASVAGGQFF
clone_size: once; j_call: TRBJ2-1; d_call: TRBD2; v_call: TRBV6-2/TRBV6-3; cdr3_nt: TGTGCCAGCAGAGGACTAGAGGTTGGTAATGAGCAGTTCTTC; cdr3_aa: CASRGLEVGNEQFF